This TCR beta chain was profiled in a study of T cell clonality in common variable immunodeficiency. Whole-study results and caveats: Shared TCRbeta clones were fewer between CVID subjects than controls. Fewer deletions and N-nucleotide insertions were reportedly seen in common variable immunodeficiency TCR beta sequences.

This clone was seen more than once but under ten times. What it binds is unknown. The CDR3 goes on 3 residues after the read ends, and that part is filled in from the germline J gene. V lost 0 bases and J 4 bases, leaving 10 bases between the germline ends. Germline-derived CDR1 and CDR2 are DFQATT and SNEGSKA (reference sequence). This CDR3 contains 13 residues. The assay was immunoSEQ multiplex PCR, and TCRdb's table has in-frame clones only and misses some. The sample includes 25,000 to 35,000 clones, none of them occurring once. V gene TRBV20-1 combines with J gene TRBJ2-7; no definite D call. The sample was peripheral blood mononuclear cells. This receptor was identified in a human donor with common variable immunodeficiency. The CDR3: CSARDALRYEQYF. Partial CDR3 DNA: TGCAGTGCTAGAGATGCACTTAGATACGAG.